This T cell receptor (beta chain) comes out of a study of blood T cell repertoires in COVID-19. The overall study: The United States, Italy and Spain were the sources of the acute and convalescent COVID-19 samples. T cells, B-cell-depleted T cells, or PBMCs provided the cDNA or gDNA that served as material.

Germline lookup yields CDR1 SNHLY and CDR2 FYNNEI. V lost 4 bases to trimming and J lost 0 bases, with 4 bases between them. The CDR3 covers 13 residues. This clone was observed once. This table comes from immunoSEQ multiplex PCR, and its TCRdb copy is limited to in-frame clones, with some not included. The sample has 250,000 to 350,000 clones, about nine tenths seen once. The gene calls are TRBV2 and TRBJ2-4, with D unresolved. The receptor was derived from a woman aged 40 to 49 who had recovered from COVID-19. Specimen: peripheral blood. Written as DNA, the CDR3 is TGTGCCAGCAGTGCAATAGCCAAAAACATTCAGTACTTC. Residues: CASSAIAKNIQYF.